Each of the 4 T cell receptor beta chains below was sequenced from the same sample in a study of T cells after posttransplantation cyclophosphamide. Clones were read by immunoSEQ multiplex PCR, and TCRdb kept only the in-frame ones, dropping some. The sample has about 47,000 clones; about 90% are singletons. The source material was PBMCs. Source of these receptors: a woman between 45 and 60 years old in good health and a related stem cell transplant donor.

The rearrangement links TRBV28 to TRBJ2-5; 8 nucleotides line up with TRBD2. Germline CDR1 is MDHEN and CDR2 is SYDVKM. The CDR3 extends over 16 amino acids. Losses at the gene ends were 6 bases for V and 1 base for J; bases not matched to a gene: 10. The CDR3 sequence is CASSSEGRGGQETQYF. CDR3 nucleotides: TGTGCCAGCAGCTCCGAGGGACGGGGGGGCCAAGAGACCCAGTACTTC. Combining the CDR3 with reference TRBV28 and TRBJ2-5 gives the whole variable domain DVKVTQSSRYLVKRTGEKVFLECVQDMDHENMFWYRQDPGLGLRLIYFSYDVKMKEKGDIPEGYSVSREKKERFSLILESASTNQTSMYLCASSSEGRGGQETQYFGPGTRLLVL.

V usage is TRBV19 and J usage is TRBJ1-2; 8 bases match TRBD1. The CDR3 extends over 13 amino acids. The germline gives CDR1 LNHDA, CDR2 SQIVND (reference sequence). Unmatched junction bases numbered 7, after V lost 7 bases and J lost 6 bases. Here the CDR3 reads CASTEQGDHGYTF. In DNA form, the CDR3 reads TGTGCCAGTACCGAACAGGGGGACCATGGCTACACCTTC.

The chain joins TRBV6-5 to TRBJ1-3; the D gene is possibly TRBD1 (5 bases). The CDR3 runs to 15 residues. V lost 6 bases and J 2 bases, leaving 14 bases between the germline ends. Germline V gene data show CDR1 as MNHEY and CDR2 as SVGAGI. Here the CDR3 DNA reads TGTGCCAGCAGCCTTACGGACACCCCTGGAAACACCATATATTTT. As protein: CASSLTDTPGNTIYF.

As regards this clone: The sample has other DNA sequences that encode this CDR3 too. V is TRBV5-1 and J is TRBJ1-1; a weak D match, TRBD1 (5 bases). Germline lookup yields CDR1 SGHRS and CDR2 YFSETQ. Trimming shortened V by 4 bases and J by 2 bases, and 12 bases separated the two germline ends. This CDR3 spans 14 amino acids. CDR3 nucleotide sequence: TGCGCCAGCAGCCCCCGTAGGGGTAACACTGAAGCTTTCTTT. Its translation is CASSPRRGNTEAFF.